The clone carrying this T cell receptor (beta chain) was seen a few times. This record belongs to a study of identical twins. This CDR3 has 16 amino acids. The trim removed 5 bases at V and 7 bases at J, leaving 7 bases unmatched. The germline V gene has CDR1 SGHTA and CDR2 FQGNSA. TCRdb re-analysed the 5' RACE reads in MiXCR, keeping a single row per CDR3 protein. The sample holds roughly 480,000 distinct CDR3 sequences, around 24% seen once. These data were also filed under a second study, of T cells expressing NK-cell markers.

Specimen: CD4+ T cells sorted from blood. The chain carries TRBV7-2 and TRBJ2-2; 13 nucleotides align to TRBD2. This clonotype originated in a woman younger than 35 in good health. The CDR3, as DNA: TGTGCCAGCAGCCCCAGGACTAGCGGGAGAAACGGGGAGCTGTTTTTT. Protein product: CASSPRTSGRNGELFF.